The 18 T cell receptor beta chains below were found in one sample sequenced in a study of cytomegalovirus exposure and HLA in healthy donors. Amplification used 60 Vbeta primers and 13 Jbeta primers. TCRdb's copy holds only in-frame clones and misses some; the assay was immunoSEQ multiplex PCR. The sample lists 310,000 or so clones; roughly 90% were seen once. The sequencing input was PBMCs. The receptors were gathered from a woman aged 18-29 years in good health and CMV-seronegative.

V and J are TRBV2 and TRBJ2-2, with 9 positions matching TRBD1. This CDR3 is built from 13 residues. CDR1 SNHLY and CDR2 FYNNEI come from the germline V gene. The junction had 3 bases not matched to a gene; V was cut back by 10 bases and J by 3 bases. CDR3 in DNA: TGTGCCACGGGGACAGGGTACACCGGGGAGCTGTTTTTT. The encoded protein is CATGTGYTGELFF.

The V and J genes are TRBV28 and TRBJ2-3; 12 bases map to TRBD2. The J segment lost 4 bases and the V segment lost 2 bases, leaving 7 bases of the junction unmatched. Germline V lookup: CDR1 MDHEN, CDR2 SYDVKM. The CDR3 consists of 17 residues. CDR3 region: CASSLGPSGGASDTQYF. CDR3 in DNA: TGTGCCAGCAGTTTAGGCCCTAGCGGGGGGGCCTCAGATACGCAGTATTTT.

The chain couples TRBV4-1 to TRBJ1-1; D unresolved. Germline V lookup: CDR1 MGHRA, CDR2 YSYEKL. This CDR3 has 18 amino acids. V was clipped by 0 bases and J by 4 bases, with 21 bases between them. The CDR3 DNA sequence: TGCGCCAGCAGCCAAGATCCCCATGTTGAGGGATACGGCACTGAAGCTTTCTTT. Protein sequence: CASSQDPHVEGYGTEAFF.

V usage is TRBV2 and J usage is TRBJ1-2, with D perhaps matching TRBD1 (5 bases). V shed 4 bases and J shed 4 bases, with 13 bases lying between them. This CDR3 has 14 residues. Germline V gene data show CDR1 as SNHLY and CDR2 as FYNNEI. This CDR3 reads CASSGSTGGYGYTF. CDR3 DNA: TGTGCCAGCAGTGGATCCACAGGTGGCTATGGCTACACCTTC.

The chain combines TRBV7-2 with TRBJ1-5; 7 bases map to TRBD1. Germline CDR1 reads SGHTA; CDR2 reads FQGNSA. The CDR3 is 18 residues long. Trimming removed 2 bases from V and 3 bases from J; junction bases left unmatched: 13. In nucleotides, the CDR3 is TGTGCCAGCAGCTTACTCGACAGGGACAAAACTTTCAATCAGCCCCAGCATTTT. Its protein product is CASSLLDRDKTFNQPQHF. The complete variable domain, with remaining parts taken from reference TRBV7-2 and TRBJ1-5, reads GAGVSQSPSNKVTEKGKDVELRCDPISGHTALYWYRQSLGQGLEFLIYFQGNSAPDKSGLPSDRFSAERTGGSVSTLTIQRTQQEDSAVYLCASSLLDRDKTFNQPQHFGDGTRLSIL.

The gene calls are TRBV2 and TRBJ2-7; tentative D call: TRBD2 (5 bases). CDR1 SNHLY and CDR2 FYNNEI come from the germline V gene. Trimming left V 2 bases short and J 0 bases short, with 11 bases between. The CDR3 length is 15 residues. CDR3 loop: CASSESGRGSYEQYF. The DNA for the CDR3 is TGTGCCAGCAGTGAATCAGGTCGGGGCTCCTACGAGCAGTACTTC.

The chain joins TRBV6-1 to TRBJ2-3, with 9 bases lining up with TRBD1. V lost 6 bases, J lost 1 base, and 2 bases stayed unmatched. CDR3 size: 14 residues. Germline lookup yields CDR1 MNHNS and CDR2 SASEGT. This CDR3 reads CASRRQGGTDTQYF. As DNA, the CDR3 is TGTGCCAGCAGGCGACAGGGGGGCACAGATACGCAGTATTTT.

The chain uses TRBV27 and TRBJ1-2; unclear D gene. Germline V lookup: CDR1 MNHEY, CDR2 SMNVEV (reference sequence). The CDR3 runs 14 residues. Trimming cost V 0 bases and J 4 bases, with 9 bases left between them. CDR3 DNA: TGTGCCAGCAGTTTATCGGTCCAGATCTATGGCTACACCTTC. It translates to CASSLSVQIYGYTF.

This clone came up a few times. The V and J genes are TRBV2 and TRBJ2-5, with TRBD1 identical over 7 bases. The germline gives CDR1 SNHLY, CDR2 FYNNEI. CDR3 size: 14 residues. Trimming took 5 bases from V and 9 from J; bases not matched to a gene: 12. For the CDR3, the DNA is TGTGCCAGCAGTACCCCGGCTGGGCAGGGGGCCCAGTACTTC. Its protein is CASSTPAGQGAQYF.

This chain connects TRBV27 to TRBJ2-7, with 7 nucleotides matching TRBD2. Germline V lookup: CDR1 MNHEY, CDR2 SMNVEV (reference sequence). The CDR3 consists of 17 residues. The trim removed 1 base at V and 0 bases at J, leaving 9 bases unmatched. CDR3 sequence: CASSLYPGGGLSYEQYF. The CDR3 DNA reads as TGTGCCAGCAGTTTATATCCGGGGGGTGGGCTCTCCTACGAGCAGTACTTC.

The chain uses TRBV5-4 and TRBJ1-2; TRBD1 might be the D (6 bases). The CDR3 totals 15 residues. Trimming cost V 4 bases and J 4 bases, with 17 bases left between them. Germline V gene data show CDR1 as SGHNT and CDR2 as YYREEE (reference sequence). The CDR3: CASSGTLPKSYGYTF. The CDR3 region has the DNA TGTGCCAGCAGCGGGACACTCCCGAAGAGCTATGGCTACACCTTC.

The chain carries TRBV2 and TRBJ1-4, with 9 bases matching TRBD1. This CDR3 contains 15 residues. The germline V gene encodes CDR1 SNHLY and CDR2 FYNNEI. Unmatched junction bases numbered 11, after V lost 7 bases and J lost 8 bases. The CDR3 loop is CASTGTGSEGEKLFF. In DNA form, the CDR3 reads TGTGCCAGCACTGGGACAGGGAGTGAAGGAGAAAAACTGTTTTTT.

J is TRBJ1-3 and V is TRBV11-2, with 7 bases fitting TRBD1. The trim removed 2 bases at V and 7 bases at J, leaving 5 bases unmatched. The CDR3 extends over 14 amino acids. Germline V gene sequence: CDR1 SGHAT, CDR2 FQNNGV. The DNA of the CDR3 is TGTGCCAGCAGCTTACAAGGGGGCAGGAACACCATATATTTT. It yields the protein CASSLQGGRNTIYF. The variable domain in full, completed from reference TRBV11-2 and TRBJ1-3, reads EAGVAQSPRYKIIEKRQSVAFWCNPISGHATLYWYQQILGQGPKLLIQFQNNGVVDDSQLPKDRFSAERLKGVDSTLKIQPAKLEDSAVYLCASSLQGGRNTIYFGEGSWLTVV.

The CDR3 region has the DNA TGTGCCAGCAGTGAGATCAGGACTGAAGCTTTCTTT. Translated, it gives CASSEIRTEAFF. This sequence joins TRBV2 and TRBJ1-1; D gene ambiguous. The length of the CDR3 is 12 residues. Trimming stripped 3 bases from V and 5 bases from J, with 7 bases between. The germline V gene encodes CDR1 SNHLY and CDR2 FYNNEI.

The chain employs TRBV27 and TRBJ1-1; possible D gene TRBD1, 5 bases. V lost 2 bases and J lost 0, with 7 bases in between. Germline loops: CDR1 MNHEY, CDR2 SMNVEV (reference sequence). This CDR3 is 14 amino acids long. CDR3 coding DNA: TGTGCCAGCAGTTTAGACAGTTTGAACACTGAAGCTTTCTTT. As protein: CASSLDSLNTEAFF.

The chain uses TRBV6-1 and TRBJ1-6; D is ambiguous. The germline V and J ends were trimmed by 7 bases and 2 bases, with 9 bases remaining between them. The CDR3 loop spans 14 amino acids. Germline-derived CDR1 and CDR2 are MNHNS and SASEGT. As DNA, the CDR3 is TGTGCCAGCATTCAGGTTCCCTATAATTCACCCCTCCACTTT. Translating it yields CASIQVPYNSPLHF.

The V gene is TRBV11-3, the J gene TRBJ1-1; D ambiguous. This CDR3 spans 12 amino acids. Trimming cost V 3 bases and J 0 bases, with 2 bases left between them. The V gene's germline CDR1 is SGHNT and CDR2 YENEEA. CDR3 amino acids: CASSFMNTEAFF. CDR3 DNA: TGTGCCAGCAGCTTCATGAACACTGAAGCTTTCTTT.

V is TRBV30 and J is TRBJ1-6; no clear D gene. This CDR3 is built from 15 residues. V lost 2 bases and J 5 bases, leaving 13 bases between the germline ends. Germline V gene sequence: CDR1 GTSNPN, CDR2 SVGIG (reference sequence). In DNA form, the CDR3 reads TGTGCCTGGAGTCGCGGGAAAACGGATAATTCACCCCTCCACTTT. Amino acid sequence: CAWSRGKTDNSPLHF.